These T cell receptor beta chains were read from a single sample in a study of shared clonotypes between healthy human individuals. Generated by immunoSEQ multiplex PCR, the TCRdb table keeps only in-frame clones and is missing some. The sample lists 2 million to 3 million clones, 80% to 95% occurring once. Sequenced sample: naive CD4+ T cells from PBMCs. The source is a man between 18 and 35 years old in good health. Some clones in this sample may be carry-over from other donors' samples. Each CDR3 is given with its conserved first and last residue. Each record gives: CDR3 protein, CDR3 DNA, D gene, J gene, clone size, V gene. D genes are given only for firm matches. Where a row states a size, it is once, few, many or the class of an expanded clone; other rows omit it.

CASSEQREPYNEQFF	TGTGCCAGCAGTGAACAGCGGGAGCCCTACAATGAGCAGTTCTTC	TRBD2	TRBJ2-1	NA	TRBV2
CASTYFPGTGELFF	TGTGCCAGCACCTACTTCCCAGGGACCGGGGAGCTGTTTTTT	NA	TRBJ2-2	NA	TRBV6-1
CASSPVRSGTEAFF	TGTGCCAGCAGCCCCGTCAGGTCTGGGACTGAAGCTTTCTTT	NA	TRBJ1-1	NA	TRBV7-6
CASSSSGRGANVLTF	TGTGCCAGCAGTTCAAGCGGGCGGGGGGCCAACGTCCTGACTTTC	NA	TRBJ2-6	once	TRBV11-2
CASSPGQGVDGYTF	TGCGCCAGCAGCCCGGGACAGGGGGTCGATGGCTACACCTTC	TRBD1	TRBJ1-2	NA	TRBV4-1
CASSPPGLAGDSSYNEQFF	TGCGCCAGCAGTCCTCCGGGACTAGCGGGAGATAGCTCCTACAATGAGCAGTTCTTC	TRBD2	TRBJ2-1	NA	TRBV23-1
CASSPGGTSGILAKNIQYF	TGTGCCAGCTCACCTGGGGGGACTAGCGGCATTCTAGCCAAAAACATTCAGTACTTC	TRBD2	TRBJ2-4	NA	TRBV18
CASSLYQGGGGTDTQYF	TGCGCCAGCAGCCTATACCAAGGCGGGGGAGGCACAGATACGCAGTATTTT	TRBD2	TRBJ2-3	NA	TRBV5-1
CASSSLDPMFNQPQHF	TGTGCCAGCAGTTCCCTCGACCCAATGTTCAATCAGCCCCAGCATTTT	NA	TRBJ1-5	NA	TRBV28
CASSLGGAGSAYEQYF	TGTGCCAGCAGCTTGGGGGGGGCGGGGTCCGCCTACGAGCAGTACTTC	NA	TRBJ2-7	NA	TRBV5-4
CASSLSGGQQYF	TGTGCCAGCAGCCTTAGCGGGGGACAGCAGTACTTC	TRBD2	TRBJ2-7	once	TRBV7-9
CASTELAGVDNEQFF	TGTGCCAGCACCGAACTAGCGGGAGTGGACAATGAGCAGTTCTTC	TRBD2	TRBJ2-1	once	TRBV28
CASSPVAGGPGEQYF	TGTGCCAGCAGCCCCGTAGCGGGAGGGCCTGGCGAGCAGTACTTC	TRBD2	TRBJ2-7	NA	TRBV11-2
CASRQPPGLAGVITSTDTQYF	TGTGCCAGCAGGCAGCCGCCCGGACTAGCGGGAGTAATTACTAGCACAGATACGCAGTATTTT	TRBD2	TRBJ2-3	once	TRBV28
CASSPGRPYGYTF	TGTGCCAGCTCACCCGGCCGGCCCTATGGCTACACCTTC	NA	TRBJ1-2	NA	TRBV18
CASSRNPPGLGAYEQYF	TGTGCCAGCAGCCGCAACCCACCGGGCCTAGGGGCGTACGAGCAGTACTTC	NA	TRBJ2-7	NA	TRBV7-2
CASSVQENYGYTF	TGTGCCAGCAGTGTCCAGGAAAACTATGGCTACACCTTC	NA	TRBJ1-2	NA	TRBV27
CASTPGSGRTYEQYF	TGTGCCAGCACCCCTGGTAGCGGGAGAACCTACGAGCAGTACTTC	TRBD2	TRBJ2-7	NA	TRBV4-2
CASRAPRGLSTDTQYF	TGTGCCAGCAGGGCCCCCCGGGGCTTGAGCACAGATACGCAGTATTTT	NA	TRBJ2-3	NA	TRBV2
CASSDLGQTNTGELFF	TGTGCCAGCAGTGATCTGGGGCAGACGAACACCGGGGAGCTGTTTTTT	NA	TRBJ2-2	NA	TRBV6-1
CASRLQGSSGYTF	TGTGCCAGCAGGCTACAGGGGTCGTCTGGCTACACCTTC	TRBD1	TRBJ1-2	NA	TRBV2
CSAKTGLVTEAFF	TGCAGCGCCAAGACAGGATTGGTCACTGAAGCTTTCTTT	NA	TRBJ1-1	NA	TRBV29-1
CASSPGGRNEQFF	TGTGCCAGCTCACCAGGGGGCAGGAATGAGCAGTTCTTC	NA	TRBJ2-1	NA	TRBV18
CASSVGGALYEQYF	TGTGCCAGCAGCGTAGGGGGGGCCCTCTACGAGCAGTACTTC	NA	TRBJ2-7	NA	TRBV9
CASSPGGGSSYNEQFF	TGTGCCAGCAGCCCAGGCGGCGGCAGCTCCTACAATGAGCAGTTCTTC	NA	TRBJ2-1	NA	TRBV4-2
CASSFQGGAIYF	TGTGCCAGCAGCTTCCAGGGTGGGGCCATATATTTT	NA	TRBJ1-3	NA	TRBV11-2
CASSYSRGQETQYF	TGTGCCAGCAGTTACTCCAGGGGGCAAGAGACCCAGTACTTC	TRBD1	TRBJ2-5	NA	TRBV6-5
CASSTRLAEYTDTQYF	TGTGCCAGCAGCACCCGACTAGCGGAATACACAGATACGCAGTATTTT	TRBD2	TRBJ2-3	once	TRBV9
CASRRARAGGQETQYF	TGTGCCAGCAGGCGGGCGAGAGCGGGAGGACAAGAGACCCAGTACTTC	TRBD2	TRBJ2-5	NA	TRBV27
CASRSSGGEQYF	TGCGCCAGCAGATCTTCGGGCGGCGAGCAGTACTTC	NA	TRBJ2-7	NA	TRBV10-1